The rows below give T cell receptor beta chains drawn from one sample of a study of neurological immune-mediated disorders. TCRdb redid the calling of the 5' RACE reads with MiXCR, one entry per CDR3 protein. The sample holds about 59,000 distinct CDR3 sequences, 10% to 15% seen once. Sequencing was done on a sample of PBMCs. These receptors were obtained from an older woman with HTLV-1-associated myelopathy (HAM/TSP). The CDR3 runs from the conserved cysteine through the conserved F or W. A D gene is named only where the DNA matches it firmly. A row's size may be missing; if present it is once, few, many or a size class.

D | J | V | size | CDR3 | DNA
. | TRBJ2-1 | TRBV10-3 | many | CAISGNNYNEQFF | TGTGCCATCAGTGGGAACAACTACAATGAGCAGTTCTTC
TRBD1 | TRBJ2-1 | TRBV10-3 | many | CAISEALGTGRNEQFF | TGTGCCATCAGTGAGGCCTTGGGGACAGGGAGGAATGAGCAGTTCTTC
TRBD1 | TRBJ1-2 | TRBV7-2 | many | CASSVPQGRGTYGYTF | TGTGCCAGCAGCGTGCCACAGGGGAGGGGAACCTATGGCTACACCTTC
TRBD2 | TRBJ2-1 | TRBV11-2 | many | CASSLVGGGAPFNEQFF | TGTGCCAGCAGCTTAGTTGGGGGAGGGGCGCCCTTCAATGAGCAGTTCTTC
. | TRBJ2-1 | TRBV20-1 | many | CSSETPRGIYNEQFF | TGCAGTTCCGAAACCCCTCGGGGGATCTACAATGAGCAGTTCTTC
. | TRBJ1-2 | TRBV2 | many | CASSEAFPHGYTF | TGTGCCAGCAGTGAAGCGTTTCCTCATGGCTACACCTTC
TRBD2 | TRBJ2-1 | TRBV20-1 | many | CSVGNPTSGSPDEQFF | TGCAGTGTAGGAAATCCGACTAGCGGGAGCCCCGATGAGCAGTTCTTC
TRBD2 | TRBJ2-7 | TRBV15 | many | CATSRGLASSYEQYF | TGTGCCACCAGCAGAGGACTAGCGAGCTCCTACGAGCAGTACTTC
TRBD1 | TRBJ2-1 | TRBV5-1 | many | CASSLGGQGNNEQFF | TGCGCCAGCAGCTTGGGGGGACAGGGCAACAATGAGCAGTTCTTC
. | TRBJ2-7 | TRBV5-1 | many | CASSEGLSAGEQYF | TGCGCCAGCAGCGAGGGACTCTCGGCGGGCGAGCAGTACTTC
. | TRBJ2-5 | TRBV20-1 | many | CSARDQVGRLETQYF | TGCAGTGCTAGAGATCAAGTTGGGCGGTTGGAGACCCAGTACTTC
. | TRBJ2-1 | TRBV6-5 | many | CASSYSSGPPYNEQFF | TGTGCCAGCAGTTACTCGAGCGGGCCCCCCTACAATGAGCAGTTCTTC
. | TRBJ2-7 | TRBV5-1 | many | CASRRQSGSVLTSYEQYF | TGCGCCAGCAGACGACAGTCCGGGTCAGTACTTACCTCCTACGAGCAGTACTTC
. | TRBJ2-3 | TRBV28 | . | CASSPLGDMQYF | TGTGCCAGCAGTCCCCTAGGGGATATGCAGTATTTT
TRBD2 | TRBJ2-5 | TRBV10-2 | many | CASSESGGSETQYF | TGCGCCAGCAGTGAGTCGGGGGGGTCGGAGACCCAGTACTTC
. | TRBJ2-5 | TRBV7-2 | many | CASSLVFLREETQYF | TGTGCCAGCAGCTTAGTTTTTTTACGGGAAGAGACCCAGTACTTC
. | TRBJ2-5 | TRBV5-1 | few | CASSLVPGVGETQYF | TGCGCCAGCAGCTTGGTACCAGGTGTAGGGGAGACCCAGTACTTC
. | TRBJ2-1 | TRBV10-3 | many | CAIRESNEQFF | TGTGCCATCCGGGAGAGCAATGAGCAGTTCTTC
. | TRBJ1-2 | TRBV6-6 | many | CASSYKSGTSYGYTF | TGTGCCAGCAGTTATAAGTCCGGGACCTCCTATGGCTACACCTTC
TRBD2 | TRBJ2-7 | TRBV4-1 | many | CASSQVGLAGNSYEQYF | TGCGCCAGCAGCCAAGTAGGTCTAGCGGGCAACTCCTACGAGCAGTACTTC
TRBD2 | TRBJ2-5 | TRBV5-1 | . | CASSGILAGGAARETQYF | TGCGCCAGCAGCGGAATACTAGCGGGAGGTGCTGCGAGGGAGACCCAGTACTTC
TRBD2 | TRBJ2-5 | TRBV7-3 | many | CASSLAGGWETQYF | TGTGCCAGCAGCTTAGCGGGAGGGTGGGAGACCCAGTACTTC
. | TRBJ2-1 | TRBV4-1 | many | CASGRSSYNEQFF | TGCGCCAGCGGGAGGAGCTCCTACAATGAGCAGTTCTTC
TRBD1 | TRBJ2-1 | TRBV12-3/TRBV12-4 | few | CASRQGRYNEQFF | TGTGCCAGCAGACAGGGGCGTTACAATGAGCAGTTCTTC
. | TRBJ1-3 | TRBV6-5 | many | CASSFQGLAGNTIYF | TGTGCCAGCAGTTTCCAGGGGTTGGCTGGAAACACCATATATTTT
. | TRBJ1-5 | TRBV25-1 | many | CASSGAGGNQPQHF | TGTGCCAGCAGTGGAGCAGGGGGCAATCAGCCCCAGCATTTT
. | TRBJ2-3 | TRBV7-2 | many | CASSYDVRGTDTQYF | TGTGCCAGCAGCTACGACGTACGGGGCACAGATACGCAGTATTTT
. | TRBJ2-7 | TRBV20-1 | . | CSARDLGIEQYF | TGCAGTGCTAGAGACCTGGGGATCGAGCAGTACTTC
. | TRBJ1-3 | TRBV7-9 | few | CASSLASWGTGKTIYF | TGCGCCAGCAGCTTAGCTTCTTGGGGTACCGGAAAGACCATATATTTT
. | TRBJ1-1 | TRBV28 | . | CASSDLNTEAFF | TGTGCCAGCAGTGACCTAAACACTGAAGCTTTCTTT
TRBD1 | TRBJ1-1 | TRBV20-1 | many | CSARGPGTGSRNTEAFF | TGCAGTGCTAGGGGTCCCGGGACAGGGTCAAGGAACACTGAAGCTTTCTTT
TRBD2 | TRBJ2-1 | TRBV7-6 | few | CASSDTSGGYNEQFF | TGTGCCAGCAGTGATACTAGCGGGGGATACAATGAGCAGTTCTTC
. | TRBJ2-5 | TRBV7-2 | many | CASSLQGYGETQYF | TGTGCCAGCAGCTTACAGGGCTACGGAGAGACCCAGTACTTC
. | TRBJ2-5 | TRBV7-2 | many | CASSLGRGAGGGETQYF | TGTGCCAGCAGCTTAGGTCGGGGGGCAGGGGGAGGTGAGACCCAGTACTTC
. | TRBJ2-3 | TRBV20-1 | once | CSATNGLRSFDTQYF | TGCAGTGCTACGAATGGACTGCGGAGTTTTGATACGCAGTATTTT
TRBD2 | TRBJ2-7 | TRBV7-9 | many | CASSLATRGLAGVQYF | TGTGCCAGCAGCCTCGCGACCAGGGGACTAGCGGGAGTTCAGTACTTC
. | TRBJ2-1 | TRBV18 | . | CASSPLSSGYNEQFF | TGTGCCAGCTCACCACTCTCAAGCGGTTACAATGAGCAGTTCTTC
TRBD2 | TRBJ2-1 | TRBV7-9 | many | CASSSLLAGGYNEQFF | TGTGCCAGCAGCTCCCTTCTAGCGGGAGGGTACAATGAGCAGTTCTTC
TRBD1 | TRBJ1-4 | TRBV5-1 | many | CASSRTGATNEKLFF | TGCGCCAGCAGCAGGACAGGAGCAACTAATGAAAAACTGTTTTTT
. | TRBJ2-1 | TRBV20-1 | many | CSALVDNEQFF | TGCAGTGCTTTAGTAGACAATGAGCAGTTCTTC
. | TRBJ2-3 | TRBV6-5 | . | CASTAPPDTQYF | TGTGCCAGCACCGCCCCTCCGGATACGCAGTATTTT
. | TRBJ1-4 | TRBV7-9 | many | CASSSNVGGPPREKLFF | TGTGCCAGCAGCTCAAACGTAGGGGGACCTCCCCGTGAAAAACTGTTTTTT
. | TRBJ2-2 | TRBV10-3 | many | CAISPNTGELFF | TGTGCCATCAGCCCGAACACCGGGGAGCTGTTTTTT
. | TRBJ2-5 | TRBV18 | many | CASSPRGNQETQYF | TGTGCCAGCTCACCTCGGGGCAATCAAGAGACCCAGTACTTC
. | TRBJ2-1 | TRBV20-1 | many | CSAPSPRHNEQFF | TGCAGTGCCCCCTCGCCCCGACACAATGAGCAGTTCTTC
. | TRBJ1-5 | TRBV6-2/TRBV6-3 | many | CASRPSPGKGNNQPQHF | TGTGCCAGCAGACCTTCCCCGGGAAAAGGGAACAATCAGCCCCAGCATTTT
. | TRBJ2-1 | TRBV5-1 | many | CASSSDSRADEQFF | TGCGCCAGCAGCTCGGACAGCCGGGCCGATGAGCAGTTCTTC
TRBD2 | TRBJ2-7 | TRBV4-1 | many | CASTLKASGTYEQYF | TGCGCCAGCACCCTAAAGGCTAGCGGTACCTACGAGCAGTACTTC
TRBD1 | TRBJ1-1 | TRBV12-3/TRBV12-4 | many | CASIKGQGGAEAFF | TGTGCCAGCATAAAAGGACAGGGTGGGGCTGAAGCTTTCTTT
. | TRBJ2-5 | TRBV5-1 | many | CASSRTQEGLETQYF | TGCGCCAGCAGCCGGACCCAAGAGGGCTTGGAGACCCAGTACTTC
TRBD2 | TRBJ2-3 | TRBV3-1 | once | CASSPRLAGDHGDTRYF | TGTGCCAGCAGCCCCAGACTAGCGGGAGATCATGGTGATACGCGGTATTTT
. | TRBJ2-5 | TRBV24-1 | many | CATSDSTGIETQYF | TGTGCCACCAGTGATTCGACTGGAATTGAGACCCAGTACTTC
. | TRBJ1-2 | TRBV5-1 | many | CASSLAGGPNYGYTF | TGCGCCAGCAGCTTGGCCGGAGGCCCTAACTATGGCTACACCTTC
. | TRBJ1-1 | TRBV20-1 | many | CSVKQGSTEAFF | TGCAGTGTCAAGCAGGGTAGCACTGAAGCTTTCTTT